The 3 T cell receptor beta chains below were found in one sample sequenced in a study of blood T cell repertoires in COVID-19. Sequenced by immunoSEQ multiplex PCR; TCRdb stores in-frame clones only, minus some. In the table there are roughly 70,000 clones, roughly nine tenths of which are singletons. The sequenced sample was peripheral blood. The receptor source for this set is a man aged 55 to 70 with acute or convalescent COVID-19.

This clone has more than one count but fewer than ten. The chain couples TRBV7-9 to TRBJ1-6; 8 bases fit TRBD1. V dropped 4 bases and J dropped 11; count of bases not matched to a gene: 10. The CDR3 contains 15 residues. CDR1 and CDR2 from the germline V gene are SEHNR and FQNEAQ (reference sequence). Here the CDR3 DNA reads TGTGCCAGCAGCTACCCTGGACAGGGCCCCACACCCCTCCACTTT. Translation gives CASSYPGQGPTPLHF.

J is TRBJ1-6 and V is TRBV7-2; D unresolved. Trimming pared 7 bases from V and 8 bases from J, leaving 18 bases between. CDR1 SGHTA and CDR2 FQGNSA come from the germline V gene. The CDR3 loop spans 15 amino acids. The CDR3 nucleotides read TGTGCCAGCACGAAAGACCGGGAGAACCATTCACCCCTCCACTTT. Protein sequence: CASTKDRENHSPLHF.

This rearrangement joins TRBV3-1 (or the pseudogene TRBV3-2) to TRBJ1-1; D not certain. V was clipped by 0 bases and J by 1 base, with 12 bases between them. Germline CDR1 reads LGHDT; CDR2 reads YNNKEL (reference sequence). The CDR3 is 16 amino acids. The CDR3 nucleotides are TGTGCCAGCAGCCAAGAGACGACGCTAGGGAACACTGAAGCTTTCTTT. It is translated as CASSQETTLGNTEAFF.